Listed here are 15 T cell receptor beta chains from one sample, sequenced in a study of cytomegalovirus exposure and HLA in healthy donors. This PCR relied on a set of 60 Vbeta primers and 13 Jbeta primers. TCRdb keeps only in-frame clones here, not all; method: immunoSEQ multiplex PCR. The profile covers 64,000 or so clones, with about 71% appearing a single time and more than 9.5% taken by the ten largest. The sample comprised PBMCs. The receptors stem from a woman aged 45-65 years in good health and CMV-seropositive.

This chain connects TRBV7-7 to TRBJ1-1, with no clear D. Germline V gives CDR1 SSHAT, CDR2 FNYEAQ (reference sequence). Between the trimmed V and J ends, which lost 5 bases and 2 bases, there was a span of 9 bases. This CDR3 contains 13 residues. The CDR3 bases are TGTGCCAGCAGCAAAACACCCAACACTGAAGCTTTCTTT. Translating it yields CASSKTPNTEAFF.

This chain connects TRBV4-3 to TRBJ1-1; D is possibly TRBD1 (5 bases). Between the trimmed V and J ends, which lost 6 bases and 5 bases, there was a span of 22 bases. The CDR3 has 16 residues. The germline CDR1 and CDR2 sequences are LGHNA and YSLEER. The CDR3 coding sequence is TGCGCCAGCAGGCAGGGAGGTAGGGGAGGATTGACTGAAGCTTTCTTT. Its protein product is CASRQGGRGGLTEAFF.

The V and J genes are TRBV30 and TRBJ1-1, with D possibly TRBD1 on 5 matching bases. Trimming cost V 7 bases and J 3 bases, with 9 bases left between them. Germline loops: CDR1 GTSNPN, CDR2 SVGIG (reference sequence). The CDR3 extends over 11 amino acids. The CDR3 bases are TGTGCCTCCTCGGGGGACACTGAAGCTTTCTTT. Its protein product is CASSGDTEAFF.

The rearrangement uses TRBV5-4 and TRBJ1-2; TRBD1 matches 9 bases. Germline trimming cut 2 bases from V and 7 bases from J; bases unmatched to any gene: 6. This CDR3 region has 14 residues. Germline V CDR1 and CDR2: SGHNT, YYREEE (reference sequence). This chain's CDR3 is CASSLQGAGSGYTF. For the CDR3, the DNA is TGTGCCAGCAGCTTACAGGGGGCCGGGAGTGGCTACACCTTC.

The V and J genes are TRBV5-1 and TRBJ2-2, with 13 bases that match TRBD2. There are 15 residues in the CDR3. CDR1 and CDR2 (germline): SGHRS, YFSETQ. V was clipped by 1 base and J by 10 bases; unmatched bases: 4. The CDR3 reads CASSLTSGRAVELFF. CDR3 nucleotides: TGCGCCAGCAGCTTGACTAGCGGGAGGGCGGTGGAGCTGTTTTTT.

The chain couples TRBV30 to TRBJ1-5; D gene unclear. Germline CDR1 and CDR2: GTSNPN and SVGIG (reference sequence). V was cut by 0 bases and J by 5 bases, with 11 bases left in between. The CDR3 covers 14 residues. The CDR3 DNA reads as TGTGCCTGGAGTGTACGACTAACGGATCAGCCCCAGCATTTT. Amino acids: CAWSVRLTDQPQHF.

The CDR3 region is CASSLYGTGLYSGNTIYF. CDR3 nucleotides: TGTGCCAGCAGTTTATACGGGACAGGGTTGTACTCTGGAAACACCATATATTTT. The chain joins TRBV27 to TRBJ1-3; TRBD1 matches at 9 bases. This CDR3 contains 18 residues. The V gene's germline CDR1 is MNHEY and CDR2 SMNVEV (reference sequence). V lost 1 base, J lost 0 bases, and 7 bases stayed unmatched.

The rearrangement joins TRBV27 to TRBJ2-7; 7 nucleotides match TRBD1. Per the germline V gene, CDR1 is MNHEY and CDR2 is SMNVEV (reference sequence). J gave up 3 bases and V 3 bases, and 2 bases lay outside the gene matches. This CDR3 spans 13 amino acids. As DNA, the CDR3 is TGTGCCAGCAGTTTCCCAGGGGGCTACGAGCAGTACTTC. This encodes CASSFPGGYEQYF.

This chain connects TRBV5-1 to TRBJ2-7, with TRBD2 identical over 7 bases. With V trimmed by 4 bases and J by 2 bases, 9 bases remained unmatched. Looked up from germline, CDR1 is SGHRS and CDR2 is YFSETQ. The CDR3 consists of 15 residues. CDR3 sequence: CASSIGLDPTYEQYF. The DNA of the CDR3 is TGCGCCAGCAGCATCGGACTAGACCCCACCTACGAGCAGTACTTC.

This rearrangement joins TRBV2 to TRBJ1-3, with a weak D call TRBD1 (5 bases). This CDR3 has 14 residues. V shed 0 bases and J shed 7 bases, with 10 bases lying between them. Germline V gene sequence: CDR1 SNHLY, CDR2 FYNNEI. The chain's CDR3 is CASSEATAGNTIYF. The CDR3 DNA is TGTGCCAGCAGTGAAGCGACAGCAGGGAACACCATATATTTT.

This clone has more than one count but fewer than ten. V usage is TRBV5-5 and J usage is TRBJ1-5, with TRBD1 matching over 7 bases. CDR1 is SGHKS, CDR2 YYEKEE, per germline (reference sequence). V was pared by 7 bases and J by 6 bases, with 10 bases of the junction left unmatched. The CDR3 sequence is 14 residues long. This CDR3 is CASDWTGEPQPQHF. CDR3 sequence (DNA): TGTGCCAGCGACTGGACAGGCGAGCCTCAGCCCCAGCATTTT.

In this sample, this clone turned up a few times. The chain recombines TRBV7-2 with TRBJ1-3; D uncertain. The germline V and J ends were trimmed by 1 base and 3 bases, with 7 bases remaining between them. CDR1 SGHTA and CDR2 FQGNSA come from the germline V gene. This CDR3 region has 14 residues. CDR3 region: CASSLDPGGNTIYF. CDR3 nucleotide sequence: TGTGCCAGCAGCTTAGATCCAGGTGGAAACACCATATATTTT.

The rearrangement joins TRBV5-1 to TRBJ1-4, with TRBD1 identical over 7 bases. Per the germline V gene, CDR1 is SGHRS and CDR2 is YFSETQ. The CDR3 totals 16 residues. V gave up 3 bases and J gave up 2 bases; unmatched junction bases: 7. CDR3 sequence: CASSYPTGFTNEKLFF. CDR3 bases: TGCGCCAGCAGCTACCCGACAGGGTTTACTAATGAAAAACTGTTTTTT.

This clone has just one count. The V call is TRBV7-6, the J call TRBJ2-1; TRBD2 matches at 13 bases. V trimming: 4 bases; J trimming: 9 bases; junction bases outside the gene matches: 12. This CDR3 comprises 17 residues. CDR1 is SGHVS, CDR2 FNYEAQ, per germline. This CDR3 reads CASSSDTSGGARSEQFF. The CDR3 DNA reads TGTGCCAGCAGCTCCGATACTAGCGGGGGGGCCCGAAGTGAGCAGTTCTTC.

The CDR3 nucleotides are TGTGCCAGCAGCCCCCAGGGGACAGATACGCAGTATTTT. Residues: CASSPQGTDTQYF. The rearrangement joins TRBV7-3 to TRBJ2-3, with D possibly matching TRBD1 (6 bases). Germline CDR1 reads SGHTA; CDR2 reads FQGTGA. This CDR3 has 13 residues. The V end was cut by 5 bases, the J end by 3 bases, with 9 bases between.